The sequence of this T cell receptor beta chain was determined in a study of blood T cell repertoires in COVID-19. Study-level background: Donors in the United States, Italy and Spain gave samples during acute or convalescent COVID-19. Sample material is recorded as cDNA or gDNA derived from T cells, B-cell-depleted T cells, or PBMCs.

This clone was counted a single time. There are 15 residues in the CDR3. The germline V gene has CDR1 SGDLS and CDR2 YYNGEE. Trimming cost V 4 bases and J 0 bases, with 13 bases left between them. In the source study's methods: Scientists estimated how many nucleated cells there were by amplifying reference gene primers. Profiling relied on immunoSEQ multiplex PCR, and the TCRdb table lists in-frame clones only, not all of them. D and trimming come from the DNA, and the V and J calls and clone size come from that table. Of fewer than 250,000 clones listed, 80% to 90% were seen once; the top ten hold roughly 2%.

The genes are TRBV9 and TRBJ1-2; D is uncertain. The sequencing input was peripheral blood. This receptor was obtained from a woman between 50 and 59 years old with acute or convalescent COVID-19. CDR3 region: CASSRSSVANYGYTF. DNA for the CDR3: TGTGCCAGCAGCAGATCTTCTGTAGCTAACTATGGCTACACCTTC. The variable domain in full, with the rest retrieved from reference TRBV9 and TRBJ1-2, is DSGVTQTPKHLITATGQRVTLRCSPRSGDLSVYWYQQSLDQGLQFLIQYYNGEERAKGNILERFSAQQFPDLHSELNLSSLELGDSALYFCASSRSSVANYGYTFGSGTRLTVV.